The 30 T cell receptor beta chains presented below share a single source sample, sequenced in a study of blood T cell repertoires in COVID-19. Sequencing used immunoSEQ multiplex PCR; TCRdb keeps in-frame clones, though not all of them. The data hold hundreds of thousands of clones, with 88% observed a single time. Sequencing was carried out using PBMCs or T cells enriched from blood (not recorded which). These receptors were taken from a woman aged 25 to 39 who had recovered from COVID-19.

The chain joins TRBV7-2 to TRBJ1-4; TRBD1 aligns across 9 bases. The J segment lost 7 bases and the V segment lost 4 bases, leaving 10 bases of the junction unmatched. In germline, CDR1 is SGHTA, CDR2 FQGNSA. The CDR3 covers 16 residues. CDR3 amino acids: CASSSNYRGRGEKLFF. The CDR3, as DNA: TGTGCCAGCAGCTCAAATTACAGGGGGCGGGGTGAAAAACTGTTTTTT.

V usage is TRBV2 and J usage is TRBJ2-4; 12 bases align to TRBD2. Germline assignment: CDR1 SNHLY and CDR2 FYNNEI. V dropped 4 bases and J dropped 0; count of bases not matched to a gene: 10. The CDR3 covers 19 residues. CDR3 region: CASSGPSGGAGIAKNIQYF. The CDR3 DNA reads TGTGCCAGCAGTGGGCCTAGCGGGGGGGCCGGGATAGCCAAAAACATTCAGTACTTC.

The chain links TRBV9 to TRBJ2-5; TRBD2 matches at 10 bases. The ends lost 0 bases at V and 4 bases at J; junction bases unmatched: 9. Per the germline V gene, CDR1 is SGDLS and CDR2 is YYNGEE. CDR3 size: 17 residues. The CDR3 DNA reads TGTGCCAGCAGCGTAGCCAGCGGGGGGGCGACGGGAGAGACCCAGTACTTC. It specifies CASSVASGGATGETQYF.

The chain combines TRBV29-1 with TRBJ1-2; D perhaps matches TRBD1 (6 bases). CDR1 and CDR2 (germline): SQVTM, ANQGSEA. V was clipped by 7 bases and J by 0 bases, with 24 bases between them. The CDR3 covers 17 residues. The CDR3 DNA sequence: TGCAGCGCTTCCGAAGGGGGTATGAAGACAGCTAACTATGGCTACACCTTC. This translates into CSASEGGMKTANYGYTF. Combining the CDR3 with reference TRBV29-1 and TRBJ1-2 gives the whole variable domain SAVISQKPSRDICQRGTSLTIQCQVDSQVTMMFWYRQQPGQSLTLIATANQGSEATYESGFVIDKFPISRPNLTFSTLTVSNMSPEDSSIYLCSASEGGMKTANYGYTFGSGTRLTVV.

The J gene is TRBJ2-7, the V gene TRBV28, with D maybe TRBD1 (6 bases). Germline V gene lookup returns CDR1 MDHEN and CDR2 SYDVKM. The CDR3 length is 16 residues. V lost 6 bases and J lost 3, with 21 bases in between. The CDR3 here is CASRSSGWGRLYEQYF. In DNA, the CDR3 is TGTGCCAGCAGATCTTCAGGGTGGGGGCGGCTCTACGAGCAGTACTTC.

The J gene is TRBJ2-2, the V gene TRBV19; tentatively, D is TRBD1 (5 bases). With 3 bases removed from V and 0 bases from J, the gap between germline ends came to 8 bases. CDR3 length: 15 residues. The germline gives CDR1 LNHDA, CDR2 SQIVND (reference sequence). The CDR3 DNA follows: TGTGCCAGTAGTATCAGGGCCTCGAACACCGGGGAGCTGTTTTTT. Translation gives CASSIRASNTGELFF.

J is TRBJ1-2 and V is TRBV21-1; the D call TRBD1 from the table was never checked on the DNA. TRBV21-1 is labeled a pseudogene. There are 14 residues in the CDR3. The DNA for the CDR3 is TGTGCCAGCAGTTTAGGGACAGGCTACGATGGCTACACCTTC. Encoded protein: CASSLGTGYDGYTF.

V gene TRBV18 combines with J gene TRBJ1-3; possibly TRBD1 for D (5 bases). Germline V gene sequence: CDR1 KGHSH, CDR2 LQKENI. The CDR3 spans 13 residues. V was clipped by 1 base and J by 5 bases, with 6 bases between them. DNA of the CDR3: TGTGCCAGCTCACCACAGGGGCGAAACACCATATATTTT. Its protein product is CASSPQGRNTIYF. Supplemented by reference TRBV18 and TRBJ1-3, the full variable domain reads NAGVMQNPRHLVRRRGQEARLRCSPMKGHSHVYWYRQLPEEGLKFMVYLQKENIIDESGMPKERFSAEFPKEGPSILRIQQVVRGDSAAYFCASSPQGRNTIYFGEGSWLTVV.

J is TRBJ2-7 and V is TRBV27; 15 bases line up with TRBD2. Germline V lookup: CDR1 MNHEY, CDR2 SMNVEV (reference sequence). J lost 0 bases, V lost 11 bases, and 14 bases had no gene match. The CDR3 length is 18 residues. CDR3 in amino acids: CASGRGLAGGKGSYEQYF. In nucleotides, the CDR3 is TGTGCCTCCGGCCGGGGACTAGCGGGAGGAAAGGGCTCCTACGAGCAGTACTTC.

The V call is TRBV6-5, the J call TRBJ1-2; TRBD1 matches at 7 bases. J gave up 4 bases and V 7 bases, and 12 bases lay outside the gene matches. Looked up from germline, CDR1 is MNHEY and CDR2 is SVGAGI. The CDR3 length is 15 residues. The CDR3 spells CASKHRDSGFYGYTF. CDR3 sequence (DNA): TGTGCCAGCAAACACCGGGACAGCGGATTCTATGGCTACACCTTC.

This clone turned up a few times. The V and J genes are TRBV10-3 and TRBJ1-6; a weak D match, TRBD1 (6 bases). This CDR3 has 16 amino acids. Germline V gene data show CDR1 as ENHRY and CDR2 as SYGVKD. The germline V and J ends were trimmed by 10 bases and 0 bases, with 16 bases remaining between them. For the CDR3, the DNA is TGTGCCACCAAGGGGGTACGGGACTCCTATAATTCACCCCTCCACTTT. Amino acid sequence: CATKGVRDSYNSPLHF.

The chain employs TRBV6-1 and TRBJ1-2; tentative D call: TRBD1 (5 bases). The germline V gene encodes CDR1 MNHNS and CDR2 SASEGT. Trimming stripped 3 bases from V and 6 bases from J, with 20 bases between. CDR3 length equals 16 residues. The DNA for the CDR3 is TGTGCCAGCAGTGAGGTTCACGGGACTTACCGTGATGGCTACACCTTC. Translating gives CASSEVHGTYRDGYTF.

This chain links TRBV27 with TRBJ1-5, with D perhaps TRBD1 (6 bases). CDR3 length equals 15 residues. V was cut by 6 bases and J by 7 bases, with 19 bases left in between. Germline-derived CDR1 and CDR2 are MNHEY and SMNVEV (reference sequence). The CDR3 region has the DNA TGTGCCAGCAGCCCCCTGGGGGGGCTTGGGCAGCCCCAGCATTTT. It yields the protein CASSPLGGLGQPQHF.

This chain joins TRBV12-3 or TRBV12-4 and TRBJ2-2, with D tentatively TRBD1 (6 bases). The length of the CDR3 is 13 residues. Trimming cost V 6 bases and J 7 bases, with 12 bases left between them. The CDR3 region is CASSRTDYGELFF. In nucleotides, the CDR3 is TGTGCCAGCAGCCGGACAGATTACGGGGAGCTGTTTTTT.

Details on this clone: This same CDR3 is encoded by further DNA sequences in the sample. The rearrangement links TRBV9 to TRBJ2-3; D ambiguous. V lost 2 bases and J 4 bases, leaving 5 bases between the germline ends. This CDR3 has 12 residues. In germline, CDR1 is SGDLS, CDR2 YYNGEE. For the CDR3, the DNA is TGTGCCAGCAGCGTCGTTTCAGATACGCAGTATTTT. It encodes CASSVVSDTQYF. Drawing the rest from reference TRBV9 and TRBJ2-3, the complete variable domain is DSGVTQTPKHLITATGQRVTLRCSPRSGDLSVYWYQQSLDQGLQFLIQYYNGEERAKGNILERFSAQQFPDLHSELNLSSLELGDSALYFCASSVVSDTQYFGPGTRLTVL.

The rearrangement links TRBV27 to TRBJ2-1; possible D gene TRBD1, 5 bases. V was clipped by 3 bases and J by 0 bases, with 21 bases between them. The CDR3 length is 19 residues. The germline V gene has CDR1 MNHEY and CDR2 SMNVEV (reference sequence). The CDR3 loop is CASSFPVDSYTYSYNEQFF. As DNA, the CDR3 is TGTGCCAGCAGTTTCCCGGTAGACAGTTACACGTACTCCTACAATGAGCAGTTCTTC.

This chain joins TRBV11-3 and TRBJ2-7; TRBD1 matches 8 bases. J gave up 4 bases and V 2 bases, and 7 bases lay outside the gene matches. CDR3 length: 15 residues. Looked up from germline, CDR1 is SGHNT and CDR2 is YENEEA. The CDR3 sequence is CASSLQGALSYEQYF. In nucleotides, the CDR3 is TGTGCCAGCAGCTTACAGGGGGCCCTGTCTTACGAGCAGTACTTC.

V is TRBV28 and J is TRBJ1-1; tentatively, D is TRBD1 (6 bases). Germline V gene sequence: CDR1 MDHEN, CDR2 SYDVKM. This CDR3 is built from 16 residues. V was trimmed by 5 bases and J by 0 bases, leaving 16 bases between them. CDR3 nucleotides: TGTGCCAGCAGTGGTGGGACAAGACTCATGAACACTGAAGCTTTCTTT. Translating gives CASSGGTRLMNTEAFF.

This sequence joins TRBV28 and TRBJ1-6; 7 bases map to TRBD1. The CDR3 spans 16 residues. Germline assignment: CDR1 MDHEN and CDR2 SYDVKM. V was clipped by 7 bases and J by 7 bases; unmatched bases: 13. CDR3 bases: TGTGCCAGCACCATGTTACAGGGGCTTTTAAATTCACCCCTCCACTTT. This sequence encodes CASTMLQGLLNSPLHF.

V usage is TRBV7-6 and J usage is TRBJ1-3, with D hard to call. The germline V gene encodes CDR1 SGHVS and CDR2 FNYEAQ. The CDR3 totals 14 residues. V was clipped by 0 bases and J by 4 bases, with 7 bases between them. The CDR3 bases are TGTGCCAGCAGCTTAGCGGAGGTCGGAAACACCATATATTTT. Translation: CASSLAEVGNTIYF.

This clone has more than one count but fewer than ten. V and J are TRBV5-1 and TRBJ1-1; D call uncertain. The length of the CDR3 is 14 residues. Per germline, CDR1 SGHRS and CDR2 YFSETQ. V lost 0 bases and J 7 bases, leaving 13 bases between the germline ends. In DNA form, the CDR3 reads TGCGCCAGCAGCTTGGCCGGTGACAACTTTGAAGCTTTCTTT. It specifies CASSLAGDNFEAFF.

The chain is built from TRBV25-1 and TRBJ1-1; D gene ambiguous. Trimming took off 1 base at V and 11 bases at J, with 14 bases between the two ends. There are 13 residues in the CDR3. Germline V gene lookup returns CDR1 MGHDK and CDR2 SYGVNS. CDR3 coding DNA: TGTGCCAGCAGTGAATCGCTGAGGGCGAGGGCTTTCTTT. Its protein is CASSESLRARAFF.

The rearrangement joins TRBV7-6 to TRBJ2-2; TRBD2 agrees at 8 bases. V was clipped by 4 bases and J by 1 base; unmatched bases: 11. Germline V lookup: CDR1 SGHVS, CDR2 FNYEAQ. The CDR3 runs to 18 residues. CDR3 DNA sequence: TGTGCCAGCAGCTCCGAAAGGCTTAGCGGGGAGAACACCGGGGAGCTGTTTTTT. Translating it yields CASSSERLSGENTGELFF.

The chain carries TRBV10-3 and TRBJ1-4; a possible D gene is TRBD1 (5 bases). Germline V gene sequence: CDR1 ENHRY, CDR2 SYGVKD. This CDR3 has 15 residues. V was trimmed by 0 bases and J by 4 bases, leaving 9 bases between them. CDR3 region: CAISESGGVNEKLFF. In DNA, the CDR3 is TGTGCCATCAGTGAGTCGGGGGGAGTTAATGAAAAACTGTTTTTT.

The rearrangement uses TRBV19 and TRBJ2-2; TRBD1 agrees at 7 bases. V shed 3 bases, J shed 6 bases, and the junction held 13 bases outside the gene matches. This CDR3 region has 17 residues. In germline, CDR1 is LNHDA, CDR2 SQIVND (reference sequence). In nucleotides, the CDR3 is TGTGCCAGTAGTATTTCGATCCGACAGGGTTACCCCGGGGAGCTGTTTTTT. Translated: CASSISIRQGYPGELFF.

The chain combines TRBV6-6 with TRBJ2-2, with 7 nucleotides matching TRBD1. Germline CDR1 and CDR2: MNHNY and SVGAGI (reference sequence). The CDR3 is 16 amino acids. With V trimmed by 1 base and J by 4 bases, 6 bases remained unmatched. CDR3 sequence (DNA): TGTGCCAGCAGTTACTTAGGACAGGACGGCACCGGGGAGCTGTTTTTT. Translated, it gives CASSYLGQDGTGELFF.

The rearrangement uses TRBV7-9 and TRBJ2-2, with TRBD1 as a possible D gene (6 bases). Germline values: CDR1 SEHNR, CDR2 FQNEAQ (reference sequence). Trimming shortened V by 10 bases and J by 6 bases, and 18 bases separated the two germline ends. This CDR3 has 14 residues. This CDR3 reads CATPPGQGPGELFF. As DNA, the CDR3 is TGTGCCACCCCCCCAGGTCAGGGGCCCGGGGAGCTGTTTTTT.

The chain has TRBV3-1 (or the pseudogene TRBV3-2) and TRBJ2-4; D gene unclear. CDR1 is LGHDT and CDR2 is YNNKEL in the germline V gene (reference sequence). The CDR3 has 15 amino acids. Between the trimmed V and J ends, which lost 0 bases and 0 bases, there was a span of 6 bases. The CDR3 protein is CASSQERSAKNIQYF. In DNA form, the CDR3 reads TGTGCCAGCAGCCAAGAGCGGTCAGCCAAAAACATTCAGTACTTC.

Here the CDR3 DNA reads TGCGCCAGCAGCTCCCCCAAGGCGCCCACAGGGGATGAGCAGTTCTTC. This translates into CASSSPKAPTGDEQFF. The chain couples TRBV4-1 to TRBJ2-1, with TRBD1 matching 7 bases. Unmatched junction bases numbered 15, after V lost 5 bases and J lost 8 bases. Germline V CDR1 and CDR2: MGHRA, YSYEKL. CDR3 length: 16 amino acids.

The rearrangement joins TRBV7-2 to TRBJ1-1; tentative D call: TRBD1 (6 bases). Germline CDR1 reads SGHTA; CDR2 reads FQGNSA. V was trimmed by 4 bases and J by 0 bases, leaving 6 bases between them. This CDR3 comprises 13 residues. The CDR3 DNA reads TGTGCCAGCAGCTGGACAGTGAACACTGAAGCTTTCTTT. Residues: CASSWTVNTEAFF.